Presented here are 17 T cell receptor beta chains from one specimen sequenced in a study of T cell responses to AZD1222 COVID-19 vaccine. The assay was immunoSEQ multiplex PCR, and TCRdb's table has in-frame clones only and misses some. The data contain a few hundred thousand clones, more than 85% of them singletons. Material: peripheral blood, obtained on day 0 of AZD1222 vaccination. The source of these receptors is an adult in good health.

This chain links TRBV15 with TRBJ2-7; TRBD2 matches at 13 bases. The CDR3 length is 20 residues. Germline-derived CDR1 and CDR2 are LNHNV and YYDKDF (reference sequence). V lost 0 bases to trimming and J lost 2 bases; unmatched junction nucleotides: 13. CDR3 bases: TGTGCCACCAGCAGAGATCCGGGGACTAGCGGGATCCCCGGGGCCTACGAGCAGTACTTC. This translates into CATSRDPGTSGIPGAYEQYF.

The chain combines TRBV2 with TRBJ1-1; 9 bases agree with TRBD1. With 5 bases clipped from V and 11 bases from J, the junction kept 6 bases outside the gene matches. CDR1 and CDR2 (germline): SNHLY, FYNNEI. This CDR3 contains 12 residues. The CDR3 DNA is TGTGCCAGCAGTTTCAACAGGGGGCTGGCTTTCTTT. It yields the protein CASSFNRGLAFF.

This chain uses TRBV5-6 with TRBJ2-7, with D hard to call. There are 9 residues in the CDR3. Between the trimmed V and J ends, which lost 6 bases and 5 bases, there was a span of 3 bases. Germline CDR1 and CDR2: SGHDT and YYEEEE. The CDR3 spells CASNHEQYF. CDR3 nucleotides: TGTGCCAGCAACCACGAGCAGTACTTC.

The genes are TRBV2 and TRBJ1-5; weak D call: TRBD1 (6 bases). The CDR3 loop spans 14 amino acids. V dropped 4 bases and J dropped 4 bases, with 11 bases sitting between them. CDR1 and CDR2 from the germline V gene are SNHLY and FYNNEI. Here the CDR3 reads CASSADRLNQPQHF. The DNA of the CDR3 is TGTGCCAGCAGTGCTGACAGGTTAAATCAGCCCCAGCATTTT.

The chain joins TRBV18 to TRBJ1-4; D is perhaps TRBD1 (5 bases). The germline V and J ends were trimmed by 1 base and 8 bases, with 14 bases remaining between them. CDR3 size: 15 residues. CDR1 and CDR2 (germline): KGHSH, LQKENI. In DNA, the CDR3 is TGTGCCAGCTCACCACGGGGCCTGACGGGGGAAAAACTGTTTTTT. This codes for CASSPRGLTGEKLFF.

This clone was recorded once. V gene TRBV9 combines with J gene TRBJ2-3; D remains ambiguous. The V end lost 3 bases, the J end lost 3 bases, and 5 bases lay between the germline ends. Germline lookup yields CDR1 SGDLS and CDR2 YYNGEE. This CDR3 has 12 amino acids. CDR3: CASSETTDTQYF. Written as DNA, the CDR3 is TGTGCCAGCAGCGAGACTACAGATACGCAGTATTTT.

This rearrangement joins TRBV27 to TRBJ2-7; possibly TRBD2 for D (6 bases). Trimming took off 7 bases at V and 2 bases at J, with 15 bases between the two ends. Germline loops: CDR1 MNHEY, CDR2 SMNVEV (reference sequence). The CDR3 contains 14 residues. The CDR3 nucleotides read TGTGCCAGCACCCCCCTTAGCGGAACCTACGAGCAGTACTTC. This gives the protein CASTPLSGTYEQYF.

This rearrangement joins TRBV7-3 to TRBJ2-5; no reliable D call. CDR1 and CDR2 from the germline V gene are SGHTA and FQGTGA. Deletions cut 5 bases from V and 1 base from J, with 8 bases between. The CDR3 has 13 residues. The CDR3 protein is CASSRDPQETQYF. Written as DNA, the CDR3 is TGTGCCAGCAGCAGAGACCCCCAAGAGACCCAGTACTTC. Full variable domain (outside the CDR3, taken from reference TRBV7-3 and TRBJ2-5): GAGVSQTPSNKVTEKGKYVELRCDPISGHTALYWYRQSLGQGPEFLIYFQGTGAADDSGLPNDRFFAVRPEGSVSTLKIQRTERGDSAVYLCASSRDPQETQYFGPGTRLLVL.

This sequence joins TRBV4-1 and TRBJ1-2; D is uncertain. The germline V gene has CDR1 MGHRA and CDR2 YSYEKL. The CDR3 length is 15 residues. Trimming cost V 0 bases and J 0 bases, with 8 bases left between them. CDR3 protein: CASSQDAAANYGYTF. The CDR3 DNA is TGCGCCAGCAGCCAAGATGCCGCAGCTAACTATGGCTACACCTTC.

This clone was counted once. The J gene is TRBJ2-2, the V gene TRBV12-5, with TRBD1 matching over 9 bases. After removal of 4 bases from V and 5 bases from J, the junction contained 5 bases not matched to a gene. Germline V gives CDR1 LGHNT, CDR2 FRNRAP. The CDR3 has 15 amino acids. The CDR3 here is CASGSGQGRTGELFF. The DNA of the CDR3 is TGTGCTAGTGGTTCCGGACAGGGGCGGACCGGGGAGCTGTTTTTT.

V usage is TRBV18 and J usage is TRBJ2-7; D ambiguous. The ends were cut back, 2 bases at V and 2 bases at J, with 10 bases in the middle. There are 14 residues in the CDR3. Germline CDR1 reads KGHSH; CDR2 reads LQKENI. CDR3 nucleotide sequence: TGTGCCAGCTCACCAAGGGAAAACCCCTACGAGCAGTACTTC. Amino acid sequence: CASSPRENPYEQYF.

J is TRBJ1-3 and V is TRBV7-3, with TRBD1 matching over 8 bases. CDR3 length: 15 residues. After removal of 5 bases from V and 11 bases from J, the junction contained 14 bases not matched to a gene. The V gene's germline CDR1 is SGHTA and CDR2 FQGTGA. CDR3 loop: CASSKQGGQGLPIYF. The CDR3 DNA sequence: TGTGCCAGCAGCAAACAGGGGGGGCAGGGCCTGCCCATATATTTT.

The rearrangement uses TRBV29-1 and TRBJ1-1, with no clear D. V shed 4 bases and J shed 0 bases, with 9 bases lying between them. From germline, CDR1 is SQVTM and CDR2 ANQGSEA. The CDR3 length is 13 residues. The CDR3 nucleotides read TGCAGCGTTGCGGCCAGGATGAACACTGAAGCTTTCTTT. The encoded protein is CSVAARMNTEAFF.

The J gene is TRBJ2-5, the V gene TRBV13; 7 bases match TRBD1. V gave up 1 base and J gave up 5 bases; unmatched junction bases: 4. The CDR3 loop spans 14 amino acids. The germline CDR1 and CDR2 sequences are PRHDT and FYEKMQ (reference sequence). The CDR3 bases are TGTGCCAGCAGCTTAGCCGGGACAGAGGAGACCCAGTACTTC. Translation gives CASSLAGTEETQYF.

The CDR3 DNA follows: TGTGCCAGCAGTCCCCGTGGTAGCGCTTACAATGAGCAGTTCTTC. Residues: CASSPRGSAYNEQFF. The V call is TRBV6-2 or TRBV6-3, the J call TRBJ2-1; D may be TRBD2 (5 bases). The CDR3 contains 15 residues. Germline-derived CDR1 and CDR2 are MNHEY and SVGEGT. The V end lost 5 bases, the J end lost 4 bases, and 15 bases lay between the germline ends.

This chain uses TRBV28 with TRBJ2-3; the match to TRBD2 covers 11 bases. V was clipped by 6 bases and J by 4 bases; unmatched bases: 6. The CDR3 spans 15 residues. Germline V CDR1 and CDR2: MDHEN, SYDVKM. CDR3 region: CASSIAGGHADTQYF. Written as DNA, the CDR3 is TGTGCCAGCAGCATAGCGGGAGGGCACGCAGATACGCAGTATTTT.

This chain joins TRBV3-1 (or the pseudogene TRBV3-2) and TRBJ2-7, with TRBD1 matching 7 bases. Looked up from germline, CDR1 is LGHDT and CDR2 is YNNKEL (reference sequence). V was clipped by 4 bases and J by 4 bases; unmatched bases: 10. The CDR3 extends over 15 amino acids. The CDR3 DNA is TGTGCCAGCAGCCCCACGGGACAGATTCTATACGAGCAGTACTTC. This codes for CASSPTGQILYEQYF.